The 24 T cell receptor beta chains below were found in one sample sequenced in a study of control samples from healthy donors and cancer patients. Assay: immunoSEQ multiplex PCR; the TCRdb copy retains only in-frame clones and omits some. The sample gives about 47,000 clones, 75% to 90% of which show up once; around a tenth is in the top ten. Sequenced sample: blood. These receptors came from a man between 65 and 85 years old in good health.

This sequence joins TRBV24-1 and TRBJ1-5; D unresolved. CDR3 length: 16 residues. V shed 2 bases and J shed 3 bases, with 13 bases lying between them. Germline V gives CDR1 KGHDR, CDR2 SFDVKD. Written as DNA, the CDR3 is TGTGCCACCAGTGATTGTCAGGAGACAAACAATCAGCCCCAGCATTTT. The encoded protein is CATSDCQETNNQPQHF.

This clone was detected a few times. The chain links TRBV2 to TRBJ2-5, with 8 bases aligning to TRBD1. The trim removed 8 bases at V and 4 bases at J, leaving 6 bases unmatched. This CDR3 spans 13 amino acids. Germline V CDR1 and CDR2: SNHLY, FYNNEI. The CDR3 DNA follows: TGTGCCAGCGTCGGGACAGGCGGAGAGACCCAGTACTTC. Encoded protein: CASVGTGGETQYF.

CDR3 sequence reads: CASSSQGLNTGELFF. The CDR3 nucleotides read TGTGCCAGCAGTTCTCAGGGTTTGAACACCGGGGAGCTGTTTTTT. The gene calls are TRBV27 and TRBJ2-2; a possible D gene is TRBD1 (5 bases). This CDR3 comprises 15 residues. With 4 bases removed from V and 1 base from J, the gap between germline ends came to 10 bases. Germline V lookup: CDR1 MNHEY, CDR2 SMNVEV (reference sequence).

The chain has TRBV5-1 and TRBJ2-7; TRBD1 matches 8 bases. CDR1 is SGHRS, CDR2 YFSETQ, per germline. The CDR3 is 14 residues long. The trim removed 3 bases at V and 1 base at J, leaving 3 bases unmatched. CDR3 DNA sequence: TGCGCCAGCAGCTCGACAGGGGTATCCTACGAGCAGTACTTC. It translates to CASSSTGVSYEQYF.

The J gene is TRBJ2-1, the V gene TRBV5-4, with 11 bases aligning to TRBD1. Germline CDR1 is SGHNT and CDR2 is YYREEE (reference sequence). The CDR3 sequence is 15 residues long. Trimming removed 4 bases from V and 8 bases from J; junction bases left unmatched: 8. CDR3 loop: CASSPEGQGAHEQFF. CDR3 DNA: TGTGCCAGCAGCCCCGAAGGACAGGGGGCCCATGAGCAGTTCTTC.

V is TRBV4-2 and J is TRBJ1-6; D remains ambiguous. Trimming shortened V by 0 bases and J by 5 bases, and 5 bases separated the two germline ends. Germline assignment: CDR1 LGHNA and CDR2 YNFKEQ. The CDR3 covers 14 residues. The CDR3, as DNA: TGTGCCAGCAGCCAAGATCCTAATAATTCACCCCTCCACTTT. It specifies CASSQDPNNSPLHF.

This clone was detected only a few times. The V gene is TRBV2, the J gene TRBJ1-1, with 10 bases matching TRBD1. The CDR3 is made up of 15 amino acids. V shed 7 bases and J 4 bases; nucleotides not matched to a gene: 9. The germline gives CDR1 SNHLY, CDR2 FYNNEI. CDR3 region: CASIRQGAVVTEAFF. As DNA, the CDR3 is TGTGCCAGCATTCGACAGGGGGCTGTTGTCACTGAAGCTTTCTTT.

CDR3 DNA: TGTGCCAGCAGCTCAAGACCAGGGGGGCCCCAGCATTTT. It codes for CASSSRPGGPQHF. V is TRBV11-2 and J is TRBJ1-5; the match to TRBD1 covers 7 bases. The CDR3 extends over 13 amino acids. From germline, CDR1 is SGHAT and CDR2 FQNNGV. V lost 4 bases to trimming and J lost 9 bases; unmatched junction nucleotides: 6.

This rearrangement joins TRBV9 to TRBJ1-1; D not certain. CDR3 length: 13 residues. Between the trimmed V and J ends, which lost 0 bases and 1 base, there was a span of 4 bases. Germline V gene lookup returns CDR1 SGDLS and CDR2 YYNGEE. In nucleotides, the CDR3 is TGTGCCAGCAGCGTAGCAGGGAACACTGAAGCTTTCTTT. Translating it yields CASSVAGNTEAFF.

The count of this clone is one. The V gene is TRBV7-9, the J gene TRBJ1-6; D ambiguous. This CDR3 has 13 amino acids. CDR1 and CDR2 (germline): SEHNR, FQNEAQ (reference sequence). Trimming shortened V by 3 bases and J by 6 bases, and 6 bases separated the two germline ends. This CDR3 reads CASSFQVNSPLHF. The CDR3 nucleotides are TGTGCCAGCAGCTTTCAGGTTAATTCACCCCTCCACTTT. Together with reference TRBV7-9 and TRBJ1-6, the CDR3 gives the full variable domain: DTGVSQNPRHKITKRGQNVTFRCDPISEHNRLYWYRQTLGQGPEFLTYFQNEAQLEKSRLLSDRFSAERPKGSFSTLEIQRTEQGDSAMYLCASSFQVNSPLHFGNGTRLTVT.

This clone was picked up one time. The rearrangement uses TRBV6-2 or TRBV6-3 and TRBJ2-7; TRBD1 aligns across 7 bases. Germline loops: CDR1 MNHEY, CDR2 SVGEGT. Trimming at V came to 4 bases and at J to 0 bases, leaving 12 bases not matched to a gene. This CDR3 has 17 amino acids. The CDR3 reads CASSSKPGTASSYEQYF. The CDR3 DNA follows: TGTGCCAGCAGTTCCAAACCCGGGACAGCTTCCTCCTACGAGCAGTACTTC.

Note on this clone: An end of the junction differs from the germline gene, which may be a read error. The chain employs TRBV7-7 and TRBJ2-1; 11 positions agree with TRBD2. Looked up from germline, CDR1 is SSHAT and CDR2 is FNYEAQ (reference sequence). This CDR3 spans 16 amino acids. This chain's CDR3 is CASSLGPSGRSNEQFF. In DNA form, the CDR3 reads TGTGCTAGCAGCTTAGGTCCTAGCGGGAGGTCAAATGAGCAGTTCTTC.

This clone was seen more than once but under ten times. The chain combines TRBV28 with TRBJ1-5, with D uncertain. The CDR3 runs 16 residues. Germline V CDR1 and CDR2: MDHEN, SYDVKM. The V end was cut by 6 bases, the J end by 0 bases, with 15 bases between. DNA for the CDR3: TGTGCCAGCAGGCGCCAGGCGAGGATTAGCAATCAGCCCCAGCATTTT. It translates to CASRRQARISNQPQHF. Looking up the rest from reference TRBV28 and TRBJ1-5 gives the full variable domain: DVKVTQSSRYLVKRTGEKVFLECVQDMDHENMFWYRQDPGLGLRLIYFSYDVKMKEKGDIPEGYSVSREKKERFSLILESASTNQTSMYLCASRRQARISNQPQHFGDGTRLSIL.

The V gene is TRBV18, the J gene TRBJ2-3; TRBD1 agrees at 7 bases. The CDR3 extends over 17 amino acids. Per the germline V gene, CDR1 is KGHSH and CDR2 is LQKENI. The junction had 15 bases not matched to a gene; V was cut back by 7 bases and J by 2 bases. As DNA, the CDR3 is TGTGCCAGCTTCCTCTCTAAACAGGGGCGGTACACAGATACGCAGTATTTT. Residues: CASFLSKQGRYTDTQYF. Looking up the rest from reference TRBV18 and TRBJ2-3 gives the full variable domain: NAGVMQNPRHLVRRRGQEARLRCSPMKGHSHVYWYRQLPEEGLKFMVYLQKENIIDESGMPKERFSAEFPKEGPSILRIQQVVRGDSAAYFCASFLSKQGRYTDTQYFGPGTRLTVL.

This clone was detected only a few times. The V call is TRBV5-1, the J call TRBJ1-2; the D gene is possibly TRBD1 (5 bases). V was pared by 4 bases and J by 8 bases, with 18 bases between. CDR3 length equals 14 residues. From germline, CDR1 is SGHRS and CDR2 YFSETQ. CDR3 sequence: CASSPIGGDFGYTF. The CDR3 nucleotides read TGCGCCAGCAGCCCTATCGGGGGAGATTTCGGCTACACCTTC.

The rearrangement links TRBV7-9 to TRBJ2-1; weak D call: TRBD1 (7 bases). The V end lost 1 base, the J end lost 5 bases, and 9 bases lay between the germline ends. The CDR3 has 14 residues. The germline V gene has CDR1 SEHNR and CDR2 FQNEAQ (reference sequence). DNA of the CDR3: TGTGCCAGCAGCTTAGGCAGGGGGGACAATGAGCAGTTCTTC. Protein product: CASSLGRGDNEQFF.

V is TRBV2 and J is TRBJ2-2; possibly TRBD1 for D (5 bases). V lost 10 bases and J 8 bases, leaving 14 bases between the germline ends. This CDR3 has 12 amino acids. The germline gives CDR1 SNHLY, CDR2 FYNNEI. For the CDR3, the DNA is TGTGCCACCAAAGTGAAGGGGGGGGAGCTGTTTTTT. It encodes CATKVKGGELFF.

V usage is TRBV24-1 and J usage is TRBJ1-2; TRBD1 is a possible D gene (5 bases). Germline values: CDR1 KGHDR, CDR2 SFDVKD. V was trimmed by 0 bases and J by 6 bases, leaving 19 bases between them. CDR3 length equals 17 residues. The DNA for the CDR3 is TGTGCCACCAGTGATTTGGATTGGCAGGGCGGGTCGGATGGCTACACCTTC. As protein: CATSDLDWQGGSDGYTF.

Relative to its sample, this clone is medium-sized (0.01 to 0.1%). The chain has TRBV5-6 and TRBJ2-2; 10 bases align to TRBD2. Germline CDR1 reads SGHDT; CDR2 reads YYEEEE. The V gene end was trimmed by 0 bases and the J gene end by 1 base; junction bases not matched to a gene: 0. The CDR3 is 16 residues long. CDR3 loop: CASSLGLAGNTGELFF. The CDR3, as DNA: TGTGCCAGCAGCTTGGGACTAGCGGGGAACACCGGGGAGCTGTTTTTT.

This chain uses TRBV24-1 with TRBJ2-1, with 7 bases that match TRBD1. V dropped 1 base and J dropped 3; count of bases not matched to a gene: 5. Germline CDR1 KGHDR, CDR2 SFDVKD. There are 16 residues in the CDR3. CDR3 nucleotides: TGTGCCACCAGTGATTTTGCAGGGGGAAACTACAATGAGCAGTTCTTC. Translated, it gives CATSDFAGGNYNEQFF.

The V gene is TRBV6-5, the J gene TRBJ2-7, with D uncertain. V was pared by 6 bases and J by 0 bases, with 12 bases between. The CDR3 runs to 14 residues. The germline V gene encodes CDR1 MNHEY and CDR2 SVGAGI. The CDR3 bases are TGTGCCAGCAGCCCCGCGTCCTACTCCTACGAGCAGTACTTC. Translation: CASSPASYSYEQYF.

The genes are TRBV5-6 and TRBJ2-7, with unresolved D. V gave up 4 bases and J gave up 0 bases, with 5 bases separating them. Germline V lookup: CDR1 SGHDT, CDR2 YYEEEE. The CDR3 consists of 12 residues. The CDR3 sequence: CASSHFSYEQYF. The CDR3 DNA reads as TGTGCCAGCAGCCACTTCTCCTACGAGCAGTACTTC.

This chain links TRBV10-3 with TRBJ2-1, with D uncertain. Germline V gene sequence: CDR1 ENHRY, CDR2 SYGVKD. Trimming cost V 2 bases and J 12 bases, with 17 bases left between them. The CDR3 consists of 14 residues. The CDR3 region is CAISERVNGHGQFF. The DNA for the CDR3 is TGTGCCATCAGTGAGAGGGTCAACGGCCACGGGCAGTTCTTC.

The rearrangement uses TRBV19 and TRBJ1-4; tentatively, D is TRBD1 (5 bases). With 5 bases removed from V and 5 bases from J, the gap between germline ends came to 15 bases. CDR1 and CDR2 (germline): LNHDA, SQIVND (reference sequence). This CDR3 has 15 residues. The CDR3 nucleotides are TGTGCCAGTAGTTCCCCAAAGGGGATGAATGAAAAACTGTTTTTT. Amino acid sequence: CASSSPKGMNEKLFF.